What follows describes a single T cell receptor beta chain. In the original workflow: Amplifying reference gene primers gave estimates of nucleated cell counts. Assay used: immunoSEQ multiplex PCR; TCRdb lists only in-frame clones, some missing. V and J calls and clone size are those listed in that table; D and trimming were worked out from the DNA. Of a few hundred thousand clones listed, over 80% were seen once; the top ten hold 10%. The entry originates in a study of blood T cell repertoires in COVID-19. Study as a whole: Whether acute or convalescent, the COVID-19 samples came from the United States, Italy and Spain.

Trimming removed 5 bases from V and 0 bases from J, with 16 bases in between. The CDR3 runs to 17 residues. CDR1 is SEHNR, CDR2 FQNEAQ, per germline (reference sequence). Enrollees, about 18 to 95 years old, lived in 20 to 25 US areas. Sequencing input: PBMCs or T cells enriched from blood (not recorded which). This chain connects TRBV7-9 to TRBJ2-2; tentative D call: TRBD1 (6 bases). This clonotype originated in a man aged 18 to 29 with acute COVID-19. Written as DNA, the CDR3 is TGTGCCAGCAGCCAAATCAGGACAGCGCCGAACACCGGGGAGCTGTTTTTT. It encodes CASSQIRTAPNTGELFF.